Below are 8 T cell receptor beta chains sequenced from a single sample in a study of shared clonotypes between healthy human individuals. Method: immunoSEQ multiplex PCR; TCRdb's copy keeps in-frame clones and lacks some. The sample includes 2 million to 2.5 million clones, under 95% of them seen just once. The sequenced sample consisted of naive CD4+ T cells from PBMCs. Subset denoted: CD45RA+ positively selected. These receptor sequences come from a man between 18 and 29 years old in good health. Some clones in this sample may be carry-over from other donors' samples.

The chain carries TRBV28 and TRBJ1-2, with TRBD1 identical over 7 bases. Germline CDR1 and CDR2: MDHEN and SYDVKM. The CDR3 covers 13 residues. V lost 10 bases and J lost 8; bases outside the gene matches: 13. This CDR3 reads CANSDQNRGGYTF. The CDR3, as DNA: TGTGCCAATTCGGATCAAAACAGGGGCGGCTACACCTTC.

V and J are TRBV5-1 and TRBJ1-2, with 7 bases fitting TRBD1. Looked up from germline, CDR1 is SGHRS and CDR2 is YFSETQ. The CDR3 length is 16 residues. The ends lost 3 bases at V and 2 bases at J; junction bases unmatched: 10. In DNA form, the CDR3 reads TGCGCCAGCAGCTCGGCAACTGCGGGACAGAACTATGGCTACACCTTC. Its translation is CASSSATAGQNYGYTF. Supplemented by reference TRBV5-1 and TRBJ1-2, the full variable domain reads KAGVTQTPRYLIKTRGQQVTLSCSPISGHRSVSWYQQTPGQGLQFLFEYFSETQRNKGNFPGRFSGRQFSNSRSEMNVSTLELGDSALYLCASSSATAGQNYGYTFGSGTRLTVV.

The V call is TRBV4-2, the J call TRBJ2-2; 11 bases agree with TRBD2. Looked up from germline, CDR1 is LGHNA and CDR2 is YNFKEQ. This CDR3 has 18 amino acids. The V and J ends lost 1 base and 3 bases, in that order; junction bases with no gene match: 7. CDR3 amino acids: CASSQGLAGGGHTGELFF. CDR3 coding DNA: TGTGCCAGCAGCCAAGGCCTAGCGGGAGGTGGGCACACCGGGGAGCTGTTTTTT.

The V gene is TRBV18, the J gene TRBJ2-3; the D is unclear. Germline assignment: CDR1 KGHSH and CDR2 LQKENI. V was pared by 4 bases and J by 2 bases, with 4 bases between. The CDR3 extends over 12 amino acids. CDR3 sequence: CASSQSTDTQYF. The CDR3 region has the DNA TGTGCCAGCTCACAATCCACAGATACGCAGTATTTT. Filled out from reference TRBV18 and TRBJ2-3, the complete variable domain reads NAGVMQNPRHLVRRRGQEARLRCSPMKGHSHVYWYRQLPEEGLKFMVYLQKENIIDESGMPKERFSAEFPKEGPSILRIQQVVRGDSAAYFCASSQSTDTQYFGPGTRLTVL.

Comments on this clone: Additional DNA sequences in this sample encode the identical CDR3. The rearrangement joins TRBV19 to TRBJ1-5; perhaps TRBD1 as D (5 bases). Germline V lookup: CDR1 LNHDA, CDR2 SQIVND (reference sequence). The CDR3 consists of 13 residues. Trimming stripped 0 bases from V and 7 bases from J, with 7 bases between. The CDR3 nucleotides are TGTGCCAGTAGTATAGACAGGGACCAGCCCCAGCATTTT. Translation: CASSIDRDQPQHF.

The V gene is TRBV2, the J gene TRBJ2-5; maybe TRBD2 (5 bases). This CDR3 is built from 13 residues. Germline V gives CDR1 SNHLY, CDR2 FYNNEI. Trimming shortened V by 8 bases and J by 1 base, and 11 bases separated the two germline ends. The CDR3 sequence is CASRRTPQETQYF. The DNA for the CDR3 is TGTGCCAGCCGTCGGACTCCCCAAGAGACCCAGTACTTC. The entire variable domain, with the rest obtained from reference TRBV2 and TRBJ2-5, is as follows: EPEVTQTPSHQVTQMGQEVILRCVPISNHLYFYWYRQILGQKVEFLVSFYNNEISEKSEIFDDQFSVERPDGSNFTLKIRSTKLEDSAMYFCASRRTPQETQYFGPGTRLLVL.

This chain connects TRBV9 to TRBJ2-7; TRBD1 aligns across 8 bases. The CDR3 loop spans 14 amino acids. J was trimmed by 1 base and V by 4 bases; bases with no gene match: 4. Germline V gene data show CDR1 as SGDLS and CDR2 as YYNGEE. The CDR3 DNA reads TGTGCCAGCAGCTCCCGGGACAGGTCCTACGAGCAGTACTTC. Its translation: CASSSRDRSYEQYF.

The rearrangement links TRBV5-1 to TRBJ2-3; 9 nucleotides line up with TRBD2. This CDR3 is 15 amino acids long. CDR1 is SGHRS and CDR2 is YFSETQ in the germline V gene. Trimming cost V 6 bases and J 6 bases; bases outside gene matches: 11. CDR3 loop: CASTLGVAGVDTQYF. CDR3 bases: TGCGCCAGCACCCTCGGTGTAGCGGGAGTCGATACGCAGTATTTT.